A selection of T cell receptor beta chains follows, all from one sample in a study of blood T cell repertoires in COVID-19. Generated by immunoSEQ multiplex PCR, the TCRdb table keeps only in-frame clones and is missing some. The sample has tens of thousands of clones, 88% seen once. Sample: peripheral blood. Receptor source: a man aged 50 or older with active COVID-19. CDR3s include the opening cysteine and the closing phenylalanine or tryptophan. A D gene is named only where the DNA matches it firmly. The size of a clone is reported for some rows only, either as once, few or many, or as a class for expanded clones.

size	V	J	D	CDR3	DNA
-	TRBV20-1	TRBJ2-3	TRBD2	CSASPSGGAGTDTQYF	TGCAGTGCTAGTCCTAGCGGGGGGGCTGGCACAGATACGCAGTATTTT
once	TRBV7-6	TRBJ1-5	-	CASSLPGRNSNQPQHF	TGTGCCAGCAGCTTACCAGGGCGTAATAGCAATCAGCCCCAGCATTTT
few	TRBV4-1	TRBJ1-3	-	CASSQEPARRTTGNTIYF	TGCGCCAGCAGCCAAGAGCCGGCCAGGCGGACAACTGGAAACACCATATATTTT
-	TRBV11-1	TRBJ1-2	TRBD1	CASRPGTGGNYGYTF	TGTGCCAGCAGACCTGGGACAGGGGGTAACTATGGCTACACCTTC
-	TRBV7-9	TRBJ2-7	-	CASSPTVGQGTYEQYF	TGTGCCAGCAGCCCGACCGTTGGTCAGGGTACCTACGAGCAGTACTTC
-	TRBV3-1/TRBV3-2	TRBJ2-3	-	CASSQRQTQYF	TGTGCCAGCAGCCAAAGACAAACGCAGTATTTT
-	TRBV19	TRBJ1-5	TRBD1	CASSTTGVNQPQHF	TGTGCCAGTAGTACGACAGGGGTAAATCAGCCCCAGCATTTT
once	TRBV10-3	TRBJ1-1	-	CAISAGGTEAFF	TGTGCCATCAGTGCCGGGGGCACTGAAGCTTTCTTT
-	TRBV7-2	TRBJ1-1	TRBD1	CASSPGAGQGAQGTEAFF	TGTGCCAGCAGCCCCGGCGCGGGACAGGGGGCCCAGGGGACTGAAGCTTTCTTT
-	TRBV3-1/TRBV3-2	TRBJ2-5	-	CASSQGYGTQYF	TGTGCCAGCAGCCAAGGCTATGGGACCCAGTACTTC
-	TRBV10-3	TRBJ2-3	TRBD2	CAISEISGGFGDTQYF	TGTGCCATCAGTGAGATAAGCGGGGGGTTTGGAGATACGCAGTATTTT
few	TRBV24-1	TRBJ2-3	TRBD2	CATSDSTSGGVADTQYF	TGTGCCACCAGTGATTCGACTAGCGGGGGGGTGGCAGATACGCAGTATTTT
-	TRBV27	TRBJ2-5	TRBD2	CASSLYGGGSLRETQYF	TGTGCCAGCAGTTTATACGGCGGGGGGAGCCTTCGTGAGACCCAGTACTTC
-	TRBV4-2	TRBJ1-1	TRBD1	CASSPSGTGRNTEAFF	TGTGCCAGCAGCCCCAGTGGGACAGGGCGTAACACTGAAGCTTTCTTT
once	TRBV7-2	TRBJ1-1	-	CASSQTGGAHTEAFF	TGTGCCAGCAGCCAAACTGGGGGGGCTCACACTGAAGCTTTCTTT
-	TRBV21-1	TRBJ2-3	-	CASIGGGPDTQYF	TGTGCCAGCATTGGGGGGGGCCCAGATACGCAGTATTTT
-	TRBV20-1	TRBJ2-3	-	CSAGGSDTQYF	TGCAGTGCGGGCGGGTCAGATACGCAGTATTTT
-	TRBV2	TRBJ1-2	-	CASSEAVGGYGYTF	TGTGCCAGCAGTGAAGCGGTCGGGGGGTATGGCTACACCTTC
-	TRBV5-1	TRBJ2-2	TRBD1	CASSPGTGGTGELFF	TGCGCCAGCAGCCCCGGGACAGGGGGCACCGGGGAGCTGTTTTTT
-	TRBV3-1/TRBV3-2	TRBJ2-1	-	CASPRNEQFF	TGTGCCAGCCCCCGGAATGAGCAGTTCTTC
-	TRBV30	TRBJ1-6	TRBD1	CAWRETGTTSPLHF	TGTGCCTGGAGGGAGACAGGGACCACTTCACCCCTCCACTTT
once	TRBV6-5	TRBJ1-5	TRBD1	CASSYGRGRNNQPQHF	TGTGCCAGCAGTTACGGCAGGGGGCGGAACAATCAGCCCCAGCATTTT
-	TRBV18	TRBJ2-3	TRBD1	CASSPDRRRTDTQYF	TGTGCCAGCTCACCGGACAGGAGACGGACAGATACGCAGTATTTT
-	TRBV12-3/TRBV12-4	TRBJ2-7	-	CASSSSAYEQYF	TGTGCCAGCAGTTCGAGTGCCTACGAGCAGTACTTC